The 17 T cell receptor beta chains below come from one sample, sequenced in a study of regulatory T cells in long-lasting Graves disease. The time point is: newly diagnosed GD, antithyroid drugs for less than 3 months. PBMC-extracted RNA yielded the TCR library. Building of the TCR beta libraries involved iRepertoire HTBI primers and Arm-PCR of CDR3 regions. TCRdb analysed the multiplex PCR reads with MiXCR anew, one entry per CDR3 protein. The table has hundreds of thousands of distinct CDR3 sequences, less than 20% seen once. The sample was also linked to a second study, of T cells in Graves' hyperthyroidism and ophthalmopathy.

The material was peripheral blood mononuclear cells (PBMCs), obtained at new diagnosis, from a patient treated with antithyroid drugs. These receptors all stem from a woman aged 25 to 39 with Graves disease.

The chain uses TRBV11-2 and TRBJ1-1; D call uncertain. CDR1 is SGHAT and CDR2 is FQNNGV in the germline V gene. Trimming took off 5 bases at V and 5 bases at J, with 18 bases between the two ends. The CDR3 length is 15 residues. CDR3 in amino acids: CASSPSVGRNTEAFF. The CDR3 DNA is TGTGCCAGCAGCCCATCGGTCGGCCGAAATACTGAAGCTTTCTTT.

Ten or more counts support this clonotype. V gene TRBV28 combines with J gene TRBJ1-1, with no clear D. The CDR3 is 12 residues long. CDR1 MDHEN and CDR2 SYDVKM come from the germline V gene. Deletions cut 5 bases from V and 8 bases from J, with 12 bases between. The CDR3 DNA follows: TGTGCCAGCAGTGAAGGCCGCACCGAAGCTTTCTTT. Residues: CASSEGRTEAFF.

This clonotype was seen repeatedly, ten times or more. The rearrangement uses TRBV7-2 and TRBJ2-1, with TRBD2 identical over 7 bases. Germline CDR1 and CDR2: SGHTA and FQGNSA. The CDR3 runs to 15 residues. J gave up 6 bases and V 3 bases, and 8 bases lay outside the gene matches. The CDR3 spells CASSFSGTTSNEQFF. In nucleotides, the CDR3 is TGTGCCAGCAGCTTTTCCGGGACTACCTCCAATGAGCAGTTCTTC. Drawing the rest from reference TRBV7-2 and TRBJ2-1, the complete variable domain is GAGVSQSPSNKVTEKGKDVELRCDPISGHTALYWYRQSLGQGLEFLIYFQGNSAPDKSGLPSDRFSAERTGGSVSTLTIQRTQQEDSAVYLCASSFSGTTSNEQFFGPGTRLTVL.

This clonotype showed up many times. The chain uses TRBV28 and TRBJ1-6; D might be TRBD1 (6 bases). Germline V gene lookup returns CDR1 MDHEN and CDR2 SYDVKM. The CDR3 length is 14 residues. V was clipped by 2 bases and J by 7 bases, with 9 bases between them. CDR3 in amino acids: CASSLPGGNSPLHF. CDR3 coding DNA: TGTGCCAGCAGTTTACCGGGGGGCAATTCACCCCTCCACTTT.

This clonotype was detected many times. The genes are TRBV28 and TRBJ2-2; D call uncertain. Trimming took off 10 bases at V and 8 bases at J, with 17 bases between the two ends. This CDR3 has 13 amino acids. The germline V gene has CDR1 MDHEN and CDR2 SYDVKM. The DNA for the CDR3 is TGTGCCATTACGTCTCAGTTGTCGGGGGAGCTGTTTTTT. Its protein product is CAITSQLSGELFF.

At least ten counts were recorded for this clonotype. The genes are TRBV25-1 and TRBJ1-2; D unclear. Germline CDR1 is MGHDK and CDR2 is SYGVNS. The CDR3 contains 11 residues. The ends were cut back, 3 bases at V and 8 bases at J, with 7 bases in the middle. The CDR3 coding sequence is TGTGCCAGCAGTGATGTGGCGGGCTACACCTTC. Its protein is CASSDVAGYTF.

This clonotype came up many times. V usage is TRBV4-1 and J usage is TRBJ2-3, with 8 bases lining up with TRBD2. The CDR3 contains 14 residues. V was clipped by 1 base and J by 14 bases; unmatched bases: 11. Germline loops: CDR1 MGHRA, CDR2 YSYEKL. This CDR3 reads CASSQGEREGQRYF. DNA of the CDR3: TGCGCCAGCAGCCAAGGGGAACGGGAGGGCCAGAGGTATTTT.

This rearrangement joins TRBV6-1 to TRBJ1-2; D remains unclear. This CDR3 is built from 11 residues. V lost 6 bases and J 4 bases, leaving 6 bases between the germline ends. Germline V gene sequence: CDR1 MNHNS, CDR2 SASEGT. The CDR3 DNA is TGTGCCAGCAGGGCCGGCTATGGCTACACCTTC. It encodes CASRAGYGYTF.

The CDR3 DNA sequence: TGTGCCAGCAGCATGCCCCCCATGAATCGTTGGGATGGCTACACCTTC. This gives the protein CASSMPPMNRWDGYTF. The chain couples TRBV5-5 to TRBJ1-2; D is uncertain. CDR1 SGHKS and CDR2 YYEKEE come from the germline V gene (reference sequence). V lost 4 bases to trimming and J lost 6 bases, with 22 bases between them. This CDR3 contains 16 residues.

In the case of this clonotype: This sequence may be a read error, since a much larger clone differs from it by one base. The rearrangement links TRBV11-2 to TRBJ1-2; D is unclear. The CDR3 has 16 residues. V shed 0 bases and J shed 7 bases, with 18 bases lying between them. The germline CDR1 and CDR2 sequences are SGHAT and FQNNGV. CDR3 DNA: TGTGCCAGCAGCTTAGATCGAGAGGCCGGTCGTACTGGCTACACCTTC. Protein sequence: CASSLDREAGRTGYTF.

This clonotype came up many times. The chain recombines TRBV24-1 with TRBJ1-5, with TRBD1 identical over 8 bases. The CDR3 has 15 amino acids. V lost 3 bases, J lost 5 bases, and 5 bases stayed unmatched. Germline CDR1 reads KGHDR; CDR2 reads SFDVKD. CDR3 protein: CATSDGTGPHQPQHF. In DNA, the CDR3 is TGTGCCACCAGTGATGGGACAGGACCTCATCAGCCCCAGCATTTT.

The chain joins TRBV12-3 or TRBV12-4 to TRBJ2-1; possibly TRBD2 for D (6 bases). Trimming took off 8 bases at V and 4 bases at J, with 12 bases between the two ends. CDR3 size: 13 residues. CDR3 sequence: CASVAGPYNEQFF. CDR3 bases: TGTGCCAGCGTTGCGGGGCCTTACAATGAGCAGTTCTTC.

In this sample, this clonotype turned up many times. The CDR3 coding sequence is TGTGCCAGCAGTTTTCAGGGACAGGGGAGAGATACGCAGTATTTT. Amino acid sequence: CASSFQGQGRDTQYF. The chain is built from TRBV28 and TRBJ2-3; 10 positions agree with TRBD1. This CDR3 spans 15 amino acids. V trimming: 3 bases; J trimming: 5 bases; junction bases outside the gene matches: 5. Germline-derived CDR1 and CDR2 are MDHEN and SYDVKM.

At least ten counts were recorded for this clonotype. V usage is TRBV11-2 and J usage is TRBJ2-4; 9 nucleotides line up with TRBD2. In germline, CDR1 is SGHAT, CDR2 FQNNGV. J was trimmed by 7 bases and V by 6 bases; bases with no gene match: 4. The length of the CDR3 is 13 residues. This CDR3 is CASRVAGANIQYF. The CDR3 bases are TGTGCCAGCAGAGTAGCGGGAGCGAACATTCAGTACTTC.

There are a few counts of this clonotype. The CDR3: CASSSPGLKQETQYF. DNA for the CDR3: TGTGCCAGCAGCTCCCCGGGACTTAAGCAAGAGACCCAGTACTTC. The rearrangement joins TRBV9 to TRBJ2-5, with a possible D match to TRBD2 (6 bases). In germline, CDR1 is SGDLS, CDR2 YYNGEE. This CDR3 region has 15 residues. V was trimmed by 4 bases and J by 2 bases, leaving 15 bases between them.

This clonotype was counted many times. The rearrangement links TRBV6-1 to TRBJ2-3; D gene ambiguous. V lost 0 bases and J lost 2, with 18 bases in between. There are 18 residues in the CDR3. Germline V gene sequence: CDR1 MNHNS, CDR2 SASEGT. The CDR3 sequence: CASSEALRWFRDTDTQYF. CDR3 coding DNA: TGTGCCAGCAGTGAAGCGCTTCGGTGGTTTCGAGACACAGATACGCAGTATTTT.

The chain employs TRBV14 and TRBJ2-7, with D possibly TRBD2 on 5 matching bases. CDR1 and CDR2 (germline): SGHDN, FVKESK. Trimming pared 3 bases from V and 6 bases from J, leaving 12 bases between. The CDR3 sequence is 13 residues long. CDR3 bases: TGTGCCAGCAGCCAGCAACAACGGGGCGAGCAGTACTTC. It codes for CASSQQQRGEQYF.